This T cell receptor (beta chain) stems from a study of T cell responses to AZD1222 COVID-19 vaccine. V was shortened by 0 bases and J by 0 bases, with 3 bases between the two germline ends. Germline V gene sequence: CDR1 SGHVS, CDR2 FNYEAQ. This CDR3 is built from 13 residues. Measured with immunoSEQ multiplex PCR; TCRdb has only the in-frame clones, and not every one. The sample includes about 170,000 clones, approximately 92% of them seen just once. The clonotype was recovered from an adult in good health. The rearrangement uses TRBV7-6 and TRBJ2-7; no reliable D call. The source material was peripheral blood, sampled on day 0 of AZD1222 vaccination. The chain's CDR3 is CASSLARSYEQYF. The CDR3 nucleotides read TGTGCCAGCAGCTTAGCTCGCTCCTACGAGCAGTACTTC.